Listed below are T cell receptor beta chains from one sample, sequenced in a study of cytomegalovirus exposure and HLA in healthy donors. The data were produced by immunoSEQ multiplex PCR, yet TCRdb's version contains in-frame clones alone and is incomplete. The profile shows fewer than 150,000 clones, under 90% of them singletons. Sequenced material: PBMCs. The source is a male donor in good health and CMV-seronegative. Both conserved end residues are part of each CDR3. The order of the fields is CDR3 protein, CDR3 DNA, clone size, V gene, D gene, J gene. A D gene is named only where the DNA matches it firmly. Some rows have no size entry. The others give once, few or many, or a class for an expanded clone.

CDR3aa: CASLAGTNYGYTF
CDR3nt: TGTGCCAGCCTAGCGGGGACAAACTATGGCTACACCTTC
abundance: NA
v_gene: TRBV5-6
d_gene: NA
j_gene: TRBJ1-2

CDR3aa: CASSPEVGNTEAFF
CDR3nt: TGTGCCAGCAGTCCAGAGGTGGGGAACACTGAAGCTTTCTTT
abundance: NA
v_gene: TRBV27
d_gene: NA
j_gene: TRBJ1-1

CDR3aa: CASFWTSGRAADEQFF
CDR3nt: TGTGCCAGTTTCTGGACTAGCGGGAGGGCCGCGGATGAGCAGTTCTTC
abundance: NA
v_gene: TRBV19
d_gene: TRBD2
j_gene: TRBJ2-1

CDR3aa: CASSVGGGQPQHF
CDR3nt: TGTGCCAGCAGCGTAGGGGGAGGACAGCCCCAGCATTTT
abundance: NA
v_gene: TRBV9
d_gene: NA
j_gene: TRBJ1-5

CDR3aa: CASRTGSNTGELFF
CDR3nt: TGTGCCAGCCGGACAGGGTCCAACACCGGGGAGCTGTTTTTT
abundance: NA
v_gene: TRBV28
d_gene: TRBD1
j_gene: TRBJ2-2

CDR3aa: CSGARIEAFF
CDR3nt: TGCAGCGGTGCGAGGATTGAAGCTTTCTTT
abundance: NA
v_gene: TRBV29-1
d_gene: NA
j_gene: TRBJ1-1

CDR3aa: CASSMGAWTGDTQYF
CDR3nt: TGTGCCAGTAGTATGGGGGCTTGGACGGGAGATACGCAGTATTTT
abundance: NA
v_gene: TRBV19
d_gene: NA
j_gene: TRBJ2-3

CDR3aa: CASSLGMNTEAFF
CDR3nt: TGTGCCAGCAGCTTAGGTATGAACACTGAAGCTTTCTTT
abundance: NA
v_gene: TRBV7-9
d_gene: NA
j_gene: TRBJ1-1

CDR3aa: CASSPRSERPYNEQFF
CDR3nt: TGTGCCAGCAGCCCCCGGAGCGAGAGGCCCTACAATGAGCAGTTCTTC
abundance: NA
v_gene: TRBV9
d_gene: NA
j_gene: TRBJ2-1

CDR3aa: CSVGGVHTGELFF
CDR3nt: TGCAGCGTTGGCGGGGTGCACACCGGGGAGCTGTTTTTT
abundance: once
v_gene: TRBV29-1
d_gene: NA
j_gene: TRBJ2-2

CDR3aa: CASSLSGWGLAGGTGELFF
CDR3nt: TGTGCCAGCAGTTTATCGGGGTGGGGCCTAGCGGGAGGAACCGGGGAGCTGTTTTTT
abundance: once
v_gene: TRBV27
d_gene: TRBD2
j_gene: TRBJ2-2

CDR3aa: CASSFQGGYTF
CDR3nt: TGTGCCAGCAGCTTTCAGGGAGGCTACACCTTC
abundance: NA
v_gene: TRBV5-5
d_gene: NA
j_gene: TRBJ1-2

CDR3aa: CASSSGTSGRDSYNEQFF
CDR3nt: TGTGCCAGCAGCTCTGGGACTAGCGGGAGGGATTCCTACAATGAGCAGTTCTTC
abundance: NA
v_gene: TRBV7-9
d_gene: TRBD2
j_gene: TRBJ2-1

CDR3aa: CASSIIPAETYEQYF
CDR3nt: TGCGCCAGCAGTATCATCCCGGCGGAGACTTACGAGCAGTACTTC
abundance: NA
v_gene: TRBV10-1
d_gene: NA
j_gene: TRBJ2-7

CDR3aa: CASSLLVSSYNEQFF
CDR3nt: TGTGCCAGCAGTCTCCTTGTTAGCTCCTACAATGAGCAGTTCTTC
abundance: NA
v_gene: TRBV6-1
d_gene: NA
j_gene: TRBJ2-1

CDR3aa: CASSMGRNQPQHF
CDR3nt: TGTGCCAGTAGTATGGGCAGGAATCAGCCCCAGCATTTT
abundance: NA
v_gene: TRBV19
d_gene: NA
j_gene: TRBJ1-5

CDR3aa: CASSLTRRGGVSGGYTF
CDR3nt: TGTGCCAGCAGTTTAACCCGGAGGGGGGGCGTTTCGGGAGGCTACACCTTC
abundance: once
v_gene: TRBV28
d_gene: NA
j_gene: TRBJ1-2

CDR3aa: CASPGLAGGGTGELFF
CDR3nt: TGTGCCAGCCCGGGACTAGCGGGAGGGGGCACCGGGGAGCTGTTTTTT
abundance: once
v_gene: TRBV7-9
d_gene: TRBD2
j_gene: TRBJ2-2

CDR3aa: CASSLESADTQYF
CDR3nt: TGTGCCAGCAGCTTGGAGAGCGCAGATACGCAGTATTTT
abundance: NA
v_gene: TRBV5-6
d_gene: NA
j_gene: TRBJ2-3

CDR3aa: CASSLAGDSYEQYF
CDR3nt: TGTGCCAGCAGCTTAGCAGGGGATTCCTACGAGCAGTACTTC
abundance: NA
v_gene: TRBV7-9
d_gene: NA
j_gene: TRBJ2-7

CDR3aa: CASSQGQLGPQHF
CDR3nt: TGTGCCAGCAGCCAGGGGCAGTTGGGGCCCCAGCATTTT
abundance: NA
v_gene: TRBV28
d_gene: NA
j_gene: TRBJ1-5

CDR3aa: CASSPRTAGLNTEAFF
CDR3nt: TGTGCCAGCTCACCGAGAACCGCAGGGTTGAACACTGAAGCTTTCTTT
abundance: NA
v_gene: TRBV18
d_gene: NA
j_gene: TRBJ1-1

CDR3aa: CAINGRDRQSNTGELFF
CDR3nt: TGTGCCATCAATGGGAGGGACAGGCAGTCCAACACCGGGGAGCTGTTTTTT
abundance: once
v_gene: TRBV10-3
d_gene: NA
j_gene: TRBJ2-2

CDR3aa: CASSPGLAGTYEQYF
CDR3nt: TGTGCCAGCTCACCGGGACTAGCGGGAACCTACGAGCAGTACTTC
abundance: NA
v_gene: TRBV18
d_gene: TRBD2
j_gene: TRBJ2-7

CDR3aa: CASSPRAGKGDNEQFF
CDR3nt: TGTGCCAGCAGTCCCCGGGCCGGGAAGGGGGACAATGAGCAGTTCTTC
abundance: NA
v_gene: TRBV27
d_gene: NA
j_gene: TRBJ2-1

CDR3aa: CASSVGTEETQYF
CDR3nt: TGTGCCAGCAGCGTGGGGACTGAGGAGACCCAGTACTTC
abundance: NA
v_gene: TRBV9
d_gene: NA
j_gene: TRBJ2-5